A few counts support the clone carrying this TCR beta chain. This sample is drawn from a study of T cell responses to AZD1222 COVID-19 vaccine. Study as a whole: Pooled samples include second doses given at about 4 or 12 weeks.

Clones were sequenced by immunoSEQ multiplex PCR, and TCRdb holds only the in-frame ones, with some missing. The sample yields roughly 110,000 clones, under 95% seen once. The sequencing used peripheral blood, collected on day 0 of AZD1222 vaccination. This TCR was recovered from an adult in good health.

The CDR3 coding sequence is TGTGCCAGCAGCTTGATTAAGGGGGGTAACACTGAAGCTTTCTTT. This gives the protein CASSLIKGGNTEAFF. The rearrangement joins TRBV5-4 to TRBJ1-1, with a weak D call TRBD1 (6 bases). The CDR3 sequence is 15 residues long. Germline assignment: CDR1 SGHNT and CDR2 YYREEE (reference sequence). Trimming stripped 1 base from V and 2 bases from J, with 12 bases between.